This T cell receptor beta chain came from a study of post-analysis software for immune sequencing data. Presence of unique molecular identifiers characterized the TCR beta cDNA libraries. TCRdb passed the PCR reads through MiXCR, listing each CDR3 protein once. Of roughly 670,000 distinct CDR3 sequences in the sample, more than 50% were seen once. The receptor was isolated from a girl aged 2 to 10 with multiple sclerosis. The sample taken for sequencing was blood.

The CDR3, as DNA: TGTGCCAGCAACCAAGCGGGGGCCGGCTACGAGCAGTACTTC. Amino acids: CASNQAGAGYEQYF. The chain joins TRBV27 to TRBJ2-7, with 8 bases lining up with TRBD2. This CDR3 is 14 amino acids long. V shed 7 bases, J shed 3 bases, and the junction held 8 bases outside the gene matches. CDR1 and CDR2 (germline): MNHEY, SMNVEV (reference sequence).